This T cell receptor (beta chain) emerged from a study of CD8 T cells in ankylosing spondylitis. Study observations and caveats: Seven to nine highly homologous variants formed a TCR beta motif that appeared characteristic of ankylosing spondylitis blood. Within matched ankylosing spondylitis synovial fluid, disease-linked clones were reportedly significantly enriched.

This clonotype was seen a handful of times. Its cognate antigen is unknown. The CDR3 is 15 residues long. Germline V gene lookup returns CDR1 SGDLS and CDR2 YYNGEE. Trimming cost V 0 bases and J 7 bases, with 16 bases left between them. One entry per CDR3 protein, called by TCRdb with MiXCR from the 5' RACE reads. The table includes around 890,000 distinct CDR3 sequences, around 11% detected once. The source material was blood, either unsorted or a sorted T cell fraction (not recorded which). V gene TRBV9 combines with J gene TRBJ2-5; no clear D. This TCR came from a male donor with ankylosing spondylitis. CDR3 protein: CASSVDPRGYGTQYF. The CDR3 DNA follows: TGTGCCAGCAGCGTAGATCCTCGTGGGTATGGGACCCAGTACTTC.